The 9 T cell receptor beta chains reported below all come from one sample, sequenced in a study of control samples from healthy donors and cancer patients. Clones were sequenced by immunoSEQ multiplex PCR, and TCRdb holds only the in-frame ones, with some missing. Found here are approximately 99,000 clones, approximately 82% of them singletons; the top ten hold approximately 6.7%. Material: blood. Receptor source: a young man in good health.

This rearrangement joins TRBV6-2 or TRBV6-3 to TRBJ2-7; D could derive from TRBD1 or TRBD2 (5 bases each). V lost 0 bases and J lost 0, with 9 bases in between. The CDR3 sequence is 15 residues long. Germline CDR1 and CDR2: MNHEY and SVGEGT. CDR3 residues: CASSYSIGGSYEQYV. In nucleotides, the CDR3 is TGTGCCAGCAGTTACTCGATTGGGGGCTCCTACGAGCAGTACGTC.

The table lists this clone with a few counts. The chain has TRBV2 and TRBJ2-1, with D possibly being TRBD2 (6 bases). Germline loops: CDR1 SNHLY, CDR2 FYNNEI. This CDR3 is 16 amino acids long. V lost 8 bases and J 3 bases, leaving 20 bases between the germline ends. The CDR3 region is CASEGRWRGDYNEQFF. The CDR3 DNA follows: TGTGCCAGCGAGGGGAGGTGGCGGGGAGACTACAATGAGCAGTTCTTC.

The rearrangement links TRBV11-2 to TRBJ1-5, with D perhaps matching TRBD1 (5 bases). Trimming stripped 5 bases from V and 5 bases from J, with 19 bases between. Germline CDR1 reads SGHAT; CDR2 reads FQNNGV. The CDR3 contains 16 residues. CDR3 sequence: CASSPEGGAVDQPQHF. Here the CDR3 DNA reads TGTGCCAGCAGCCCAGAGGGAGGGGCGGTGGATCAGCCCCAGCATTTT.

The V call is TRBV4-2, the J call TRBJ2-5, with TRBD2 matching over 14 bases. The germline V gene has CDR1 LGHNA and CDR2 YNFKEQ. The CDR3 length is 16 residues. Trimming cost V 0 bases and J 6 bases; bases outside gene matches: 3. CDR3 region: CASSQETSGGAKTQYF. DNA for the CDR3: TGTGCCAGCAGCCAAGAGACTAGCGGGGGGGCCAAGACCCAGTACTTC.

The J gene is TRBJ1-6, the V gene TRBV19; the D gene is possibly TRBD1 (5 bases). The germline gives CDR1 LNHDA, CDR2 SQIVND (reference sequence). This CDR3 has 15 residues. V lost 1 base and J 5 bases, leaving 9 bases between the germline ends. The CDR3 here is CASSIAGFDNSPLHF. CDR3 nucleotides: TGTGCCAGTAGTATAGCAGGGTTCGATAATTCACCCCTCCACTTT.

J is TRBJ1-3 and V is TRBV19; 8 positions agree with TRBD1. The CDR3 loop spans 16 amino acids. The trim removed 6 bases at V and 4 bases at J, leaving 11 bases unmatched. The germline V gene has CDR1 LNHDA and CDR2 SQIVND (reference sequence). In nucleotides, the CDR3 is TGTGCCAGTAGGGGGACAGGTTTTAGTTCGGGAAACACCATATATTTT. Translation: CASRGTGFSSGNTIYF.

The chain joins TRBV5-1 to TRBJ2-3; 13 bases fit TRBD2. With 7 bases clipped from V and 0 bases from J, the junction kept 8 bases outside the gene matches. Germline lookup yields CDR1 SGHRS and CDR2 YFSETQ. The CDR3 runs 17 residues. CDR3 region: CASQRTSGGTSTDTQYF. DNA for the CDR3: TGCGCCAGCCAGCGGACTAGCGGGGGTACTAGCACAGATACGCAGTATTTT.

V gene TRBV25-1 combines with J gene TRBJ2-1, with 12 bases that match TRBD2. Germline CDR1 reads MGHDK; CDR2 reads SYGVNS. The length of the CDR3 is 14 residues. V dropped 6 bases and J dropped 15; count of bases not matched to a gene: 12. The CDR3 nucleotides read TGTGCCAGCAGGGGACCTAGCGGGGGGGAAATACGGTTCTTC. Encoded protein: CASRGPSGGEIRFF.

This clone was seen just once. V usage is TRBV6-5 and J usage is TRBJ2-5; 9 bases are shared with TRBD2. The V gene end was trimmed by 11 bases and the J gene end by 5 bases; junction bases not matched to a gene: 15. The CDR3 spans 15 residues. Germline V gene data show CDR1 as MNHEY and CDR2 as SVGAGI. CDR3 region: CAADGRGGREETQYF. CDR3 in DNA: TGTGCCGCCGATGGGCGGGGGGGCCGAGAGGAGACCCAGTACTTC.